A single sample gave rise to the 13 T cell receptor beta chains below, sequenced in a study of blood T cell repertoires in COVID-19. Only in-frame clones appear in the TCRdb table, and some are missing; sequencing was by immunoSEQ multiplex PCR. The sample includes about 140,000 clones, over 60% of them seen just once. Specimen: peripheral blood. These receptors all stem from a woman older than 75 with active or convalescent COVID-19.

The chain's CDR3 is CASSLGLAGGLSYNEQFF. The CDR3 DNA is TGTGCCAGCAGCTTAGGACTAGCGGGGGGGCTCTCCTACAATGAGCAGTTCTTC. The chain recombines TRBV7-9 with TRBJ2-1; 14 bases match TRBD2. This CDR3 is 18 amino acids long. Germline CDR1 and CDR2: SEHNR and FQNEAQ (reference sequence). Losses at the gene ends were 1 base for V and 0 bases for J; bases not matched to a gene: 2.

Only a few counts were recorded for this clone. The chain employs TRBV7-8 and TRBJ1-2, with TRBD1 as a possible D gene (6 bases). V was shortened by 5 bases and J by 6 bases, with 28 bases between the two germline ends. The CDR3 has 18 residues. CDR1 and CDR2 (germline): SGHVS, FQNEAQ. Here the CDR3 DNA reads TGTGCCAGCAGCCCGAGAGGGTTTGGGGGCCGGGGAAGTAATGGCTACACCTTC. Protein product: CASSPRGFGGRGSNGYTF.

This clone was counted a single time. This chain uses TRBV18 with TRBJ1-5, with TRBD1 identical over 12 bases. Germline V gives CDR1 KGHSH, CDR2 LQKENI. Trimming at V came to 6 bases and at J to 4 bases, leaving 10 bases not matched to a gene. CDR3 length equals 17 residues. The CDR3 bases are TGTGCCAGCTCCGGGACAGGGGGCATCTTACAGAATCAGCCCCAGCATTTT. Translating gives CASSGTGGILQNQPQHF. Filled out from reference TRBV18 and TRBJ1-5, the complete variable domain reads NAGVMQNPRHLVRRRGQEARLRCSPMKGHSHVYWYRQLPEEGLKFMVYLQKENIIDESGMPKERFSAEFPKEGPSILRIQQVVRGDSAAYFCASSGTGGILQNQPQHFGDGTRLSIL.

The chain links TRBV11-3 to TRBJ2-2, with 13 bases aligning to TRBD2. J gave up 6 bases and V 1 base, and 14 bases lay outside the gene matches. The CDR3 runs to 20 residues. CDR1 is SGHNT, CDR2 YENEEA, per germline. CDR3 DNA sequence: TGTGCCAGCAGCTTAGCTGCCCCGGGACTAGCGGGGATGAGGGCCGGGGAGCTGTTTTTT. This sequence encodes CASSLAAPGLAGMRAGELFF.

The rearrangement joins TRBV30 to TRBJ1-2, with TRBD1 matching 8 bases. V shed 5 bases, J shed 1 base, and the junction held 0 bases outside the gene matches. Germline V gene data show CDR1 as GTSNPN and CDR2 as SVGIG (reference sequence). The CDR3 loop spans 12 amino acids. DNA of the CDR3: TGTGCCTGGGGACAGGGTAACTATGGCTACACCTTC. Translated: CAWGQGNYGYTF. The full variable domain, completed using reference TRBV30 and TRBJ1-2, is SQTIHQWPATLVQPVGSPLSLECTVEGTSNPNLYWYRQAAGRGLQLLFYSVGIGQISSEVPQNLSASRPQDRQFILSSKKLLLSDSGFYLCAWGQGNYGYTFGSGTRLTVV.

This chain uses TRBV2 with TRBJ2-3, with TRBD2 matching 10 bases. The V and J ends lost 8 bases and 4 bases, in that order; junction bases with no gene match: 0. The germline gives CDR1 SNHLY, CDR2 FYNNEI. The length of the CDR3 is 12 residues. Here the CDR3 reads CASGTSADTQYF. CDR3 nucleotide sequence: TGTGCCAGCGGGACTAGCGCAGATACGCAGTATTTT.

V usage is TRBV30 and J usage is TRBJ2-3; 8 bases match TRBD2. The CDR3 runs to 14 residues. Germline values: CDR1 GTSNPN, CDR2 SVGIG (reference sequence). V trimming: 1 base; J trimming: 1 base; junction bases outside the gene matches: 1. CDR3 sequence reads: CAWSAGGGTDTQYF. The CDR3 DNA sequence: TGTGCCTGGAGTGCCGGGGGGGGCACAGATACGCAGTATTTT.

This clone was picked up a small number of times. This chain links TRBV4-3 with TRBJ2-7, with 10 bases lining up with TRBD2. Germline loops: CDR1 LGHNA, CDR2 YSLEER. The junction had 4 bases not matched to a gene; V was cut back by 2 bases and J by 6 bases. This CDR3 has 14 residues. The CDR3 bases are TGCGCCAGCAGCCAAAGCGGGGGGGCGTTCGAGCAGTACTTC. It specifies CASSQSGGAFEQYF.

This clone was picked up a small number of times. The rearrangement joins TRBV14 to TRBJ2-1; D perhaps matches TRBD2 (6 bases). V lost 0 bases, J lost 6 bases, and 21 bases lay in between. The CDR3 is 18 amino acids. In germline, CDR1 is SGHDN, CDR2 FVKESK. The CDR3 bases are TGTGCCAGCAGCCAAGATAGGACACTAGCCCTAAGTCCCAATGAGCAGTTCTTC. Amino acids: CASSQDRTLALSPNEQFF. The variable domain in full, with the rest retrieved from reference TRBV14 and TRBJ2-1, is EAGVTQFPSHSVIEKGQTVTLRCDPISGHDNLYWYRRVMGKEIKFLLHFVKESKQDESGMPNNRFLAERTGGTYSTLKVQPAELEDSGVYFCASSQDRTLALSPNEQFFGPGTRLTVL.

The V gene is TRBV7-6, the J gene TRBJ1-3; D gene uncertain. The V gene lost 0 bases and the J gene lost 4 bases, with 13 bases spanning the gap. Germline V lookup: CDR1 SGHVS, CDR2 FNYEAQ. This CDR3 has 16 amino acids. The CDR3 here is CASSLATRESGNTIYF. CDR3 coding DNA: TGTGCCAGCAGCTTAGCTACTAGGGAGTCGGGAAACACCATATATTTT.

The V call is TRBV5-1, the J call TRBJ2-7; D is uncertain. Germline CDR1 is SGHRS and CDR2 is YFSETQ. Trimming left V 4 bases short and J 1 base short, with 12 bases between. This CDR3 comprises 14 residues. The CDR3: CASSPQAASYEQYF. Here the CDR3 DNA reads TGCGCCAGCAGCCCGCAGGCAGCTTCCTACGAGCAGTACTTC.

The genes are TRBV6-5 and TRBJ1-6; tentatively, D is TRBD1 (5 bases). V was clipped by 3 bases and J by 7 bases, with 16 bases between them. The CDR3 has 16 amino acids. Germline loops: CDR1 MNHEY, CDR2 SVGAGI. CDR3 coding DNA: TGTGCCAGCAGTTATGAAAGGGGAATCGGAAATTCACCCCTCCACTTT. Amino acids: CASSYERGIGNSPLHF.

The chain is built from TRBV3-1 (or the pseudogene TRBV3-2) and TRBJ2-2; 7 nucleotides align to TRBD2. The CDR3 runs to 15 residues. The germline V gene has CDR1 LGHDT and CDR2 YNNKEL (reference sequence). J was trimmed by 3 bases and V by 4 bases; bases with no gene match: 5. CDR3: CASSRQTSYTGELFF. CDR3 bases: TGTGCCAGCAGCCGGCAGACTAGCTACACCGGGGAGCTGTTTTTT.